The TCR beta chain under discussion was sequenced for a study of control samples from healthy donors and cancer patients. CDR3 length: 13 residues. CDR1 is SGHRS and CDR2 is YFSETQ in the germline V gene. V shed 1 base and J shed 4 bases, with 8 bases lying between them. Here immunoSEQ multiplex PCR was the method, and the copy in TCRdb shows in-frame clones only, minus some. This table has over 200,000 clones, approximately 80% appearing once. The sample taken for sequencing was PBMCs. The receptor was derived from a woman in her sixties with lung cancer. This chain joins TRBV5-1 and TRBJ1-2; D unclear. Written as DNA, the CDR3 is TGCGCCAGCAGCTTGTTACGGGGCTATGGCTACACCTTC. Protein sequence: CASSLLRGYGYTF.